Below, 18 T cell receptor beta chains from the same sample are listed, as sequenced in a study of cytomegalovirus exposure and HLA in healthy donors. A multiplex PCR was run with 60 Vbeta primers and 13 Jbeta primers. The protocol was immunoSEQ multiplex PCR, while the TCRdb copy is restricted to in-frame clones and leaves out a portion. The table has 150,000 to 200,000 clones, around 79% seen once. The source material was PBMCs. The receptors here all came from a woman between 50 and 59 years old in good health and CMV-seronegative.

The chain links TRBV7-9 to TRBJ2-7; a possible D gene is TRBD1 (5 bases). Germline V gene sequence: CDR1 SEHNR, CDR2 FQNEAQ (reference sequence). The germline V and J ends were trimmed by 4 bases and 5 bases, with 12 bases remaining between them. This CDR3 region has 13 residues. The CDR3 protein is CASSSGPLDEQYF. The CDR3 DNA reads TGTGCCAGCAGCTCAGGGCCCCTGGACGAGCAGTACTTC.

V and J are TRBV27 and TRBJ1-2; D might be TRBD1 (5 bases). The CDR3 sequence is 14 residues long. V shed 5 bases and J shed 6 bases, with 16 bases lying between them. The V gene's germline CDR1 is MNHEY and CDR2 SMNVEV (reference sequence). The CDR3 region is CASSIGPWGDGYTF. In nucleotides, the CDR3 is TGTGCCAGCAGTATAGGGCCTTGGGGGGATGGCTACACCTTC.

The rearrangement joins TRBV6-6 to TRBJ1-2; weak D call: TRBD1 (5 bases). Germline V gives CDR1 MNHNY, CDR2 SVGAGI (reference sequence). CDR3 length: 14 residues. The V gene lost 5 bases and the J gene lost 4 bases, with 14 bases spanning the gap. The chain's CDR3 is CASSPPTDSYGYTF. CDR3 sequence (DNA): TGTGCCAGCAGTCCCCCGACAGACAGCTATGGCTACACCTTC.

The chain uses TRBV2 and TRBJ2-4; 12 bases fit TRBD2. Germline lookup yields CDR1 SNHLY and CDR2 FYNNEI. J gave up 5 bases and V 6 bases, and 11 bases lay outside the gene matches. CDR3 length: 17 residues. The CDR3 spells CASRGRTSGNIENIQYF. The CDR3 DNA reads as TGTGCCAGCAGGGGCAGGACTAGCGGGAATATCGAAAACATTCAGTACTTC.

The rearrangement links TRBV11-3 to TRBJ2-3; 9 bases agree with TRBD2. Per germline, CDR1 SGHNT and CDR2 YENEEA. J lost 11 bases, V lost 5 bases, and 8 bases had no gene match. CDR3 length: 13 residues. As DNA, the CDR3 is TGTGCCAGCAGCCCCAGTAGCGGGAGTTGGCAGTATTTT. Translating it yields CASSPSSGSWQYF.

The chain uses TRBV7-9 and TRBJ2-3, with 9 bases identical to TRBD2. J lost 0 bases, V lost 5 bases, and 3 bases had no gene match. Per germline, CDR1 SEHNR and CDR2 FQNEAQ (reference sequence). The CDR3 extends over 15 amino acids. In nucleotides, the CDR3 is TGTGCCAGCAGCACAACTAGCGGGAGCACAGATACGCAGTATTTT. Protein product: CASSTTSGSTDTQYF. Full variable domain (remainder filled in from reference TRBV7-9 and TRBJ2-3): DTGVSQNPRHKITKRGQNVTFRCDPISEHNRLYWYRQTLGQGPEFLTYFQNEAQLEKSRLLSDRFSAERPKGSFSTLEIQRTEQGDSAMYLCASSTTSGSTDTQYFGPGTRLTVL.

The J gene is TRBJ2-1, the V gene TRBV7-3; D uncertain. V lost 6 bases and J 4 bases, leaving 10 bases between the germline ends. This CDR3 is built from 13 residues. CDR1 is SGHTA, CDR2 FQGTGA, per germline. The CDR3 DNA follows: TGTGCCAGCAGTCCCACTGATTACAATGAGCAGTTCTTC. Translating it yields CASSPTDYNEQFF.

This clone was picked up a small number of times. The chain has TRBV6-1 and TRBJ2-7; D ambiguous. This CDR3 is built from 10 residues. V lost 8 bases, J lost 3 bases, and 5 bases lay in between. Germline assignment: CDR1 MNHNS and CDR2 SASEGT. Here the CDR3 DNA reads TGTGCCAGCGGCATCTACGAGCAGTACTTC. Its protein product is CASGIYEQYF.

This clone was seen only a few times. V usage is TRBV30 and J usage is TRBJ1-1; D is perhaps TRBD1 (6 bases). CDR1 is GTSNPN and CDR2 is SVGIG in the germline V gene (reference sequence). V was clipped by 1 base and J by 1 base, with 10 bases between them. The CDR3 is 14 amino acids. The CDR3 DNA is TGTGCCTGGAGTGCTACAGGGACGAACACTGAAGCTTTCTTT. Translation gives CAWSATGTNTEAFF.

This chain joins TRBV4-1 and TRBJ1-5; TRBD1 is a possible D gene (5 bases). The CDR3 covers 15 residues. Looked up from germline, CDR1 is MGHRA and CDR2 is YSYEKL. Trimming left V 2 bases short and J 7 bases short, with 15 bases between. The CDR3 coding sequence is TGCGCCAGCAGCCAACAAGGGGCGGTAGGGCAGCCCCAGCATTTT. This translates into CASSQQGAVGQPQHF.

The chain carries TRBV6-6 and TRBJ2-6, with 7 nucleotides matching TRBD1. With V trimmed by 7 bases and J by 11 bases, 5 bases remained unmatched. The germline CDR1 and CDR2 sequences are MNHNY and SVGAGI (reference sequence). The CDR3 runs 12 residues. The CDR3 region is CASTLTGDVLTF. CDR3 sequence (DNA): TGTGCCAGCACCCTTACAGGGGACGTCCTGACTTTC.

The chain links TRBV9 to TRBJ2-5; 8 bases are a match to TRBD2. This CDR3 has 12 residues. J lost 13 bases, V lost 0 bases, and 5 bases had no gene match. The germline V gene encodes CDR1 SGDLS and CDR2 YYNGEE. The CDR3 sequence: CASSVVPREGYF. The CDR3 DNA is TGTGCCAGCAGCGTAGTCCCTCGGGAGGGGTACTTC.

V is TRBV19 and J is TRBJ2-7; maybe TRBD1 (5 bases). The V end lost 5 bases, the J end lost 3 bases, and 14 bases lay between the germline ends. This CDR3 region has 14 residues. Germline V gene lookup returns CDR1 LNHDA and CDR2 SQIVND (reference sequence). The CDR3 reads CASSVGAALYEQYF. CDR3 coding DNA: TGTGCCAGTAGTGTAGGGGCTGCCCTCTACGAGCAGTACTTC.

The CDR3: CASSLGDYPTDTQYF. The CDR3 DNA sequence: TGTGCCAGCAGCTTAGGGGACTACCCCACAGATACGCAGTATTTT. The V gene is TRBV7-2, the J gene TRBJ2-3; 7 bases line up with TRBD2. The junction had 3 bases not matched to a gene; V was cut back by 1 base and J by 2 bases. The CDR3 is made up of 15 amino acids. Looked up from germline, CDR1 is SGHTA and CDR2 is FQGNSA. Full variable domain (outside the CDR3, taken from reference TRBV7-2 and TRBJ2-3): GAGVSQSPSNKVTEKGKDVELRCDPISGHTALYWYRQSLGQGLEFLIYFQGNSAPDKSGLPSDRFSAERTGGSVSTLTIQRTQQEDSAVYLCASSLGDYPTDTQYFGPGTRLTVL.

CDR3 nucleotides: TGTGCCAGCAGTGACTATCGGCGCACCGGGGAGCTGTTTTTT. Protein product: CASSDYRRTGELFF. The V call is TRBV28, the J call TRBJ2-2, with D perhaps TRBD2 (5 bases). Trimming cost V 5 bases and J 4 bases, with 11 bases left between them. In germline, CDR1 is MDHEN, CDR2 SYDVKM. The length of the CDR3 is 14 residues.

The rearrangement joins TRBV7-6 to TRBJ2-7; tentatively, D is TRBD2 (7 bases). CDR3 size: 14 residues. The V end was cut by 2 bases, the J end by 6 bases, with 14 bases between. The germline V gene has CDR1 SGHVS and CDR2 FNYEAQ. CDR3 DNA sequence: TGTGCCAGCAGCTTAACCCCAGGGGAGGGCGAGCAGTACTTC. It encodes CASSLTPGEGEQYF.

This clone appeared a few times. This sequence joins TRBV4-1 and TRBJ2-1; D remains unclear. Germline loops: CDR1 MGHRA, CDR2 YSYEKL. CDR3 length: 17 residues. Between the trimmed V and J ends, which lost 2 bases and 8 bases, there was a span of 22 bases. In DNA, the CDR3 is TGCGCCAGCAGCCAACCCATGTGGGCTACGAGCCCCCATGAGCAGTTCTTC. Protein sequence: CASSQPMWATSPHEQFF.

This clone was observed a handful of times. Compared with germline, one end of the junction differs, possibly owing to a read error. The chain couples TRBV10-3 to TRBJ2-3; 9 bases map to TRBD2. CDR1 and CDR2 (germline): ENHRY, SYGVKD. This CDR3 is built from 16 residues. The CDR3 loop reads CAVSERAGGGADTQYF. DNA for the CDR3: TGTGCCGTCAGTGAACGGGCCGGCGGGGGGGCAGATACGCAGTATTTT.